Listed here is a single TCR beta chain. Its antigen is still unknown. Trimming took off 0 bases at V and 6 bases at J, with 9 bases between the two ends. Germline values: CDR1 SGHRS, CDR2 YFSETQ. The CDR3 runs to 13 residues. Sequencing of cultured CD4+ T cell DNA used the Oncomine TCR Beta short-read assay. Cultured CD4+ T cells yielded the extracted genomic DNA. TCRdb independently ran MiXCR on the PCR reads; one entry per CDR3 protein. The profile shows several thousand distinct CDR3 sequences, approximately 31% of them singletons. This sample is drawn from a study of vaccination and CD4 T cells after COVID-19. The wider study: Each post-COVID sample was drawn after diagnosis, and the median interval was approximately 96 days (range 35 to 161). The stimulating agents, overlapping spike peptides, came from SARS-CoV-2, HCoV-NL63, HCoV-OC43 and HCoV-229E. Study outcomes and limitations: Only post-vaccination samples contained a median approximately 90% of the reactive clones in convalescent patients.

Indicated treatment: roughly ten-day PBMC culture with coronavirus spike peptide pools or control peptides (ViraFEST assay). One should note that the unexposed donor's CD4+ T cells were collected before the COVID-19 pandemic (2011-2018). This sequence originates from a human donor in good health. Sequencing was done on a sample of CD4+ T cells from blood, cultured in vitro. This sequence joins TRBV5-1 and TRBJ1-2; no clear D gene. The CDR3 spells CASSLGQDHGYTF. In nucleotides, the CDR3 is TGCGCCAGCAGCTTGGGGCAGGATCATGGCTACACCTTC.